One and the same sample provided the 14 T cell receptor beta chains below, sequenced in a study of T-cell reconstitution after alpha-beta-depleted transplantation in children. Unique molecular identifiers were incorporated during preparation of the TCRbeta library. TCRdb itself ran the PCR reads through MiXCR, one entry per CDR3 protein. The data hold about 77,000 distinct CDR3 sequences, with 15% to 20% observed a single time. The input for sequencing was PBMCs, mostly from graft donor cells, taken 360 days after TCRalphabeta/CD19-depleted stem cell transplant. The receptors were sampled from a male patient aged 2-15 years who had a stem cell transplant for acute lymphoblastic leukemia, so the T cells may come from the graft donor.

V is TRBV6-2 or TRBV6-3 and J is TRBJ2-3; no firm D call. V gave up 2 bases and J gave up 6 bases, with 18 bases separating them. Germline CDR1 is MNHEY and CDR2 is SVGEGT. The CDR3 is made up of 16 amino acids. CDR3 sequence: CASSYPDLGYLDTQYF. The DNA for the CDR3 is TGTGCCAGCAGTTACCCCGACTTAGGATACTTGGATACGCAGTATTTT.

This chain connects TRBV6-2 or TRBV6-3 to TRBJ2-5; possibly TRBD2 for D (6 bases). Trimming pared 1 base from V and 1 base from J, leaving 10 bases between. The CDR3 has 15 residues. Germline CDR1 MNHEY, CDR2 SVGEGT. The CDR3: CASSYFRETQETQYF. The CDR3 nucleotides read TGTGCCAGCAGTTACTTCCGGGAGACCCAAGAGACCCAGTACTTC.

The rearrangement joins TRBV12-3 or TRBV12-4 to TRBJ1-2; maybe TRBD1 (5 bases). CDR3 length: 15 residues. V lost 4 bases and J 3 bases, leaving 15 bases between the germline ends. The CDR3 DNA is TGTGCCAGCAGTTGGGGGGGTCCACTGGACTATGGCTACACCTTC. Its protein is CASSWGGPLDYGYTF.

This clonotype was detected only a few times. V is TRBV4-2 and J is TRBJ2-1; TRBD2 might be the D (6 bases). Deletions cut 0 bases from V and 1 base from J, with 10 bases between. Germline values: CDR1 LGHNA, CDR2 YNFKEQ. CDR3 length: 16 residues. CDR3 bases: TGTGCCAGCAGCCAAGAGACCGGGACTTCCTACAATGAGCAGTTCTTC. The encoded protein is CASSQETGTSYNEQFF.

This clonotype was detected a few times. One junction end does not reproduce the germline sequence, and a read error may be involved. This chain joins TRBV24-1 and TRBJ2-1, with 14 bases aligning to TRBD2. The length of the CDR3 is 17 residues. CDR1 is KGHDR and CDR2 is SFDVKD in the germline V gene. The CDR3 DNA reads TGTGCCACCAGTGGTTTGGGACTAGCGGGAGCTTACAATGAGCAGTTCTTC. It specifies CATSGLGLAGAYNEQFF.

This clonotype was seen a handful of times. The rearrangement joins TRBV25-1 to TRBJ1-1; D gene uncertain. The CDR3 has 15 amino acids. The V gene lost 1 base and the J gene lost 5 bases, with 14 bases spanning the gap. From germline, CDR1 is MGHDK and CDR2 SYGVNS. In DNA form, the CDR3 reads TGTGCCAGCAGTGAATCCCGGGGATGGAGGACTGAAGCTTTCTTT. Translating it yields CASSESRGWRTEAFF.

For this clonotype: A much larger clone is a single base away; this may be a read error. The genes are TRBV12-3 or TRBV12-4 and TRBJ2-2; weak D call: TRBD2 (5 bases). The CDR3 consists of 15 residues. The CDR3 is CASSLALGSSGELSF. CDR3 DNA sequence: TGTGCCAGCAGTTTAGCGCTGGGGAGTTCCGGGGAGCTGTCTTTT.

The chain has TRBV29-1 and TRBJ2-7; TRBD1 matches 9 bases. The CDR3 sequence is 12 residues long. Germline loops: CDR1 SQVTM, CDR2 ANQGSEA. CDR3 protein: CSAGQGIYEQYF. CDR3 DNA sequence: TGCAGTGCCGGACAGGGGATCTACGAGCAGTACTTC.

This clonotype was observed a handful of times. The gene calls are TRBV20-1 and TRBJ2-7, with 7 bases matching TRBD2. The CDR3 has 13 amino acids. The germline CDR1 and CDR2 sequences are DFQATT and SNEGSKA (reference sequence). Unmatched junction bases numbered 7, after V lost 4 bases and J lost 4 bases. The CDR3 here is CSAKGGAWYEQYF. CDR3 bases: TGCAGTGCTAAGGGAGGGGCCTGGTACGAGCAGTACTTC.

This clonotype was detected a few times. J is TRBJ2-7 and V is TRBV27, with a possible D match to TRBD2 (6 bases). The V and J ends lost 5 bases and 0 bases respectively, with 11 bases between them. Per germline, CDR1 MNHEY and CDR2 SMNVEV (reference sequence). The CDR3 runs 14 residues. The CDR3 DNA follows: TGTGCCAGCAGTCATGGGGGGAGCTCCTACGAGCAGTACTTC. Residues: CASSHGGSSYEQYF.

This clonotype was observed a handful of times. The V gene is TRBV6-1, the J gene TRBJ1-1; TRBD1 is a possible D gene (6 bases). The CDR3 contains 14 residues. V was pared by 8 bases and J by 0 bases, with 13 bases between. Looked up from germline, CDR1 is MNHNS and CDR2 is SASEGT. CDR3 sequence (DNA): TGTGCCAGCTGGGGGGCCGAGTTGAACACTGAAGCTTTCTTT. Amino acid sequence: CASWGAELNTEAFF.

This chain joins TRBV7-9 and TRBJ2-3; D not resolved. The CDR3 spans 13 residues. In germline, CDR1 is SEHNR, CDR2 FQNEAQ (reference sequence). V shed 0 bases and J shed 8 bases, with 9 bases lying between them. CDR3 nucleotides: TGTGCCAGCAGCTTAGCGCAGAAGCGTACGCAGTATTTT. It specifies CASSLAQKRTQYF.

This clonotype has just a few counts. The CDR3 DNA is TGCAGCGTTCGGGCCCTCGGGGTAGCGGGGTACTACAATGAGCAGTTCTTC. Amino acid sequence: CSVRALGVAGYYNEQFF. The chain has TRBV29-1 and TRBJ2-1, with TRBD2 matching 8 bases. V dropped 5 bases and J dropped 3; count of bases not matched to a gene: 15. In germline, CDR1 is SQVTM, CDR2 ANQGSEA. This CDR3 region has 17 residues.

This clonotype was found a few times. The J gene is TRBJ2-3, the V gene TRBV7-8; 8 nucleotides align to TRBD2. The V gene's germline CDR1 is SGHVS and CDR2 FQNEAQ. Germline trimming cut 1 base from V and 4 bases from J; bases unmatched to any gene: 7. The CDR3 length is 16 residues. CDR3 sequence (DNA): TGTGCCAGCAGCTTAGTAAGCGGGAGTCGGGCAGATACGCAGTATTTT. Amino acids: CASSLVSGSRADTQYF. The entire variable domain, with the rest obtained from reference TRBV7-8 and TRBJ2-3, is as follows: GAGVSQSPRYKVAKRGQDVALRCDPISGHVSLFWYQQALGQGPEFLTYFQNEAQLDKSGLPSDRFFAERPEGSVSTLKIQRTQQEDSAVYLCASSLVSGSRADTQYFGPGTRLTVL.